This TCR beta chain was found in a study of shared T cell receptors in the human thymus. Sequenced by immunoSEQ multiplex PCR; TCRdb stores in-frame clones only, minus some. The sample has 540,000 or so clones, around 78% seen once. The germline V gene encodes CDR1 SGDLS and CDR2 YYNGEE. The CDR3 has 15 residues. Remarks on this clone: The junction departs from germline at one end; a sequencing error may be responsible.

The sample was also linked to a second study, of human thymus T cells.

The sequence derives from a boy under two years old with a congenital heart defect. The sequenced material came from thymocytes. The rearrangement uses TRBV9 and TRBJ2-5; 7 bases are shared with TRBD2. Here the CDR3 reads CVSSVLSGCQETQYF. The CDR3 DNA sequence: TGTGTCAGCAGCGTCCTTAGCGGGTGCCAAGAGACCCAGTACTTC.